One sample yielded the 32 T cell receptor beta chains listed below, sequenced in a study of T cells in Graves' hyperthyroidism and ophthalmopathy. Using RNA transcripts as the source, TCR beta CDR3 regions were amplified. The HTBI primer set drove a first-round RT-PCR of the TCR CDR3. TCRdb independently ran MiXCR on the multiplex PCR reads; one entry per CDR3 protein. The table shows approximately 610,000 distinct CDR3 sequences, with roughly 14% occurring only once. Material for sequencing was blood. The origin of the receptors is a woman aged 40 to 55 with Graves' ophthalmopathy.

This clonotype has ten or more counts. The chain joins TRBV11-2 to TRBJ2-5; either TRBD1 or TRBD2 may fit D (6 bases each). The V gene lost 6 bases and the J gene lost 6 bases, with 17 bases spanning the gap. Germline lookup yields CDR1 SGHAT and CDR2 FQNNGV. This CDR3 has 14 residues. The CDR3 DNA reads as TGTGCCAGCAGTTCGATGGGGGGCGAAAAGACCCAGTACTTC. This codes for CASSSMGGEKTQYF.

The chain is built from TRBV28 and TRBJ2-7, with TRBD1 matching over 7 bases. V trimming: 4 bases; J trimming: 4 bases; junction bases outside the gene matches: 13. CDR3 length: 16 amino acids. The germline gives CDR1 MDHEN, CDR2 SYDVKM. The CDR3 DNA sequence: TGTGCCAGCAGTTCCTCCCCAACGACAGGGAAATACGAGCAGTACTTC. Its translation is CASSSSPTTGKYEQYF.

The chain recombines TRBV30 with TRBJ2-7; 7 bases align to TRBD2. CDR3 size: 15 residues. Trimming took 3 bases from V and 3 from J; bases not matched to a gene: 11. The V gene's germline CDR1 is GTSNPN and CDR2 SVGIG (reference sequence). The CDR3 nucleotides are TGTGCCTGGAGGGCCCCCGGGGGGAGCTTCTACGAGCAGTACTTC. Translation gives CAWRAPGGSFYEQYF.

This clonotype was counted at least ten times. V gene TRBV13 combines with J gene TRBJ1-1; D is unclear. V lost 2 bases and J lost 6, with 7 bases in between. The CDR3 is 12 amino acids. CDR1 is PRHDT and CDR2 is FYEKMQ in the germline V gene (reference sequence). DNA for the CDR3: TGTGCCAGCAGCTTAAGTCTTTCTGAAGCTTTCTTT. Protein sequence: CASSLSLSEAFF.

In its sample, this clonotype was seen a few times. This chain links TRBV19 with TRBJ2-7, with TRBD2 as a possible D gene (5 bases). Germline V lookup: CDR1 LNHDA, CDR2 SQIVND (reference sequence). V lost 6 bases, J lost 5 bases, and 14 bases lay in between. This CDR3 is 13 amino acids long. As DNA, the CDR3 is TGTGCCAGTAGCGGCGGAGGAAGCCACGAGCAGTACTTC. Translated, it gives CASSGGGSHEQYF.

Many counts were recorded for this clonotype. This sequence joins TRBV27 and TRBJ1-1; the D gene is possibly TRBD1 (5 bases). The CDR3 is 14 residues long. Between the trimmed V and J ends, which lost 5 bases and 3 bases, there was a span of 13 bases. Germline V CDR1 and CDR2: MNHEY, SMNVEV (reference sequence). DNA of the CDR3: TGTGCCAGCAGTGTGGACGGAGGGGACACTGAAGCTTTCTTT. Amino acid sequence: CASSVDGGDTEAFF.

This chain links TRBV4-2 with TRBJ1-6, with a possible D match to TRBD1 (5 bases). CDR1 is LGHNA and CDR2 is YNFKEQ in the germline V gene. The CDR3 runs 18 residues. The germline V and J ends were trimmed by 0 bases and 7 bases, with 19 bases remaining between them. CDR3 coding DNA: TGTGCCAGCAGCCAAGATGTAACGGCCGGGGGTCGGAATTCACCCCTCCACTTT. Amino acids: CASSQDVTAGGRNSPLHF.

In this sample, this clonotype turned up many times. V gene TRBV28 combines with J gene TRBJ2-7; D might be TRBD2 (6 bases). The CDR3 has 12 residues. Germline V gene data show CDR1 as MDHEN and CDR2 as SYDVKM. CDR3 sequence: CAGGKDRLEQYF. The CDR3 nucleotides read TGTGCTGGGGGGAAAGATCGTCTCGAGCAGTACTTC.

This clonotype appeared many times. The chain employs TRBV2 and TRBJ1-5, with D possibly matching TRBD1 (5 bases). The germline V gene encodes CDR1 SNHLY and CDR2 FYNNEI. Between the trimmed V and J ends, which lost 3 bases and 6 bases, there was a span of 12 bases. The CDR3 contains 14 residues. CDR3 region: CASSDVGVRQPQHF. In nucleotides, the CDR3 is TGTGCCAGCAGTGACGTAGGGGTCCGTCAGCCCCAGCATTTT.

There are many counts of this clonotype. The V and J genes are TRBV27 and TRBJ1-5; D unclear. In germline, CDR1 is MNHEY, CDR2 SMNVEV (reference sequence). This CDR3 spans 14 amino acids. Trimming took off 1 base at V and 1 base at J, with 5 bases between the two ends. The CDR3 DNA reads TGTGCCAGCAGTTTATGGCCCAGCAATCAGCCCCAGCATTTT. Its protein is CASSLWPSNQPQHF.

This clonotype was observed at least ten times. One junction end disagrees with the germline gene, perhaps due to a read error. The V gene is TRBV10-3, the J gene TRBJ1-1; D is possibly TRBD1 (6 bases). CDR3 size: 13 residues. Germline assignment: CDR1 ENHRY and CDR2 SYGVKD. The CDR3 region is CAKSTGLNAEAFF. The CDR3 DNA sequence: TGTGCCAAATCGACAGGATTGAACGCTGAAGCTTTCTTT.

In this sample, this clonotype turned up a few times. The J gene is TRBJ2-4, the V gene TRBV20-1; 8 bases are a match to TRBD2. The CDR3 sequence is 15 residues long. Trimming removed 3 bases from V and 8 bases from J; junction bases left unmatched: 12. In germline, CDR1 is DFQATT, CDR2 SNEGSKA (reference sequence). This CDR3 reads CSASGVSGNGDIQYF. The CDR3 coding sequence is TGCAGTGCTAGTGGAGTTAGCGGGAATGGGGACATTCAGTACTTC.

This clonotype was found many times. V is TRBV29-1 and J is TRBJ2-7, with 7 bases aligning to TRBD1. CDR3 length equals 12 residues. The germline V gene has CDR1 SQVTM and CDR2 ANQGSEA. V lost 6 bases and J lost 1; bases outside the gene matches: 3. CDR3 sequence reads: CSVSQGSYEQYF. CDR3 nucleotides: TGCAGCGTCTCACAGGGGTCCTACGAGCAGTACTTC.

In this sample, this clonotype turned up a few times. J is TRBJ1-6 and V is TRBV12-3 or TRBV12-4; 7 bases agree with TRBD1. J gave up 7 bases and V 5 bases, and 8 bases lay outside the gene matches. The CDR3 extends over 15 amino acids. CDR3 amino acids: CASSQQGQTNSPLHF. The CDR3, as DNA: TGTGCCAGCAGTCAGCAGGGACAGACCAATTCACCCCTCCACTTT.

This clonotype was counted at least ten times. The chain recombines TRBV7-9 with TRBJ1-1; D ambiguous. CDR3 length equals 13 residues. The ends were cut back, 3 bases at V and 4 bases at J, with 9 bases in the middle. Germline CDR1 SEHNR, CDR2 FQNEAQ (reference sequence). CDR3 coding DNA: TGTGCCAGCAGCTTCACGGACGGCACTGAAGCTTTCTTT. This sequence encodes CASSFTDGTEAFF.

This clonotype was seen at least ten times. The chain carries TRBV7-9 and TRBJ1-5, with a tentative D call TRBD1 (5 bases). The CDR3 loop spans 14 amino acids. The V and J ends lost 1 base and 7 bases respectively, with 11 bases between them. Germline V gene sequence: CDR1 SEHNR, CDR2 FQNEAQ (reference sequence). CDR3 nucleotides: TGTGCCAGCAGCTTAGTACTGAGGGGACAGCCCCAGCATTTT. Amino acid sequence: CASSLVLRGQPQHF. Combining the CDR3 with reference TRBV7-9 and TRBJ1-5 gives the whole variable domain DTGVSQNPRHKITKRGQNVTFRCDPISEHNRLYWYRQTLGQGPEFLTYFQNEAQLEKSRLLSDRFSAERPKGSFSTLEIQRTEQGDSAMYLCASSLVLRGQPQHFGDGTRLSIL.

In DNA form, the CDR3 reads TGTGCCAGCAGCCCTACTAGCGAGGATTTGAACGGGGAGCTGTTTTTT. It translates to CASSPTSEDLNGELFF. This chain connects TRBV11-1 to TRBJ2-2; 7 positions match TRBD2. V shed 5 bases and J 7 bases; nucleotides not matched to a gene: 13. CDR1 is SGHAT and CDR2 is FQDESV in the germline V gene (reference sequence). The CDR3 length is 16 residues.

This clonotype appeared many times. CDR3 nucleotide sequence: TGTGCCAGCAGGGTGGGCAGGGCCTACGAGCAGTACTTC. It specifies CASRVGRAYEQYF. The chain uses TRBV6-2 or TRBV6-3 and TRBJ2-7, with a weak D call TRBD1 (5 bases). Trimming cost V 6 bases and J 2 bases, with 11 bases left between them. The CDR3 has 13 amino acids. Germline V CDR1 and CDR2: MNHEY, SVGEGT.

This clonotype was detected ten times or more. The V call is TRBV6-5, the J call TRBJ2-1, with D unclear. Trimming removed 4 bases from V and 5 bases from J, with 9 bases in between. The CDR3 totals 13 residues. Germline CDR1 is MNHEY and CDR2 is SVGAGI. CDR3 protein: CASSFTRHNEQFF. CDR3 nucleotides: TGTGCCAGCAGTTTTACGCGCCACAATGAGCAGTTCTTC.

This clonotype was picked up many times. Written as DNA, the CDR3 is TGTGCCAGCACCCATCGGGAGAGCAGGGGTAACTCCTACGAGCAGTACTTC. Translated: CASTHRESRGNSYEQYF. The chain recombines TRBV6-2 or TRBV6-3 with TRBJ2-7, with D perhaps assigned TRBD1 or TRBD2 (6 bases each). This CDR3 comprises 17 residues. Trimming removed 7 bases at V and 0 bases at J, with 22 bases between. Germline V gives CDR1 MNHEY, CDR2 SVGEGT.

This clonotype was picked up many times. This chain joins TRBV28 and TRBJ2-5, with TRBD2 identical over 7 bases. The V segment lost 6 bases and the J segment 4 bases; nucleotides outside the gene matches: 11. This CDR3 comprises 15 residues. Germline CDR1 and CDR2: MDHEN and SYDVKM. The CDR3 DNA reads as TGTGCCAGCAGGGCCGACAATGGGGGGGGAGAGACCCAGTACTTC. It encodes CASRADNGGGETQYF. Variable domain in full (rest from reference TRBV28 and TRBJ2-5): DVKVTQSSRYLVKRTGEKVFLECVQDMDHENMFWYRQDPGLGLRLIYFSYDVKMKEKGDIPEGYSVSREKKERFSLILESASTNQTSMYLCASRADNGGGETQYFGPGTRLLVL.

CDR3 sequence reads: CASGEDSNYEQYF. As DNA, the CDR3 is TGTGCCAGCGGGGAGGATAGTAACTACGAGCAGTACTTC. The V call is TRBV6-1, the J call TRBJ2-7; a possible D gene is TRBD2 (6 bases). Between the trimmed V and J ends, which lost 8 bases and 3 bases, there was a span of 14 bases. CDR3 length: 13 amino acids. CDR1 and CDR2 (germline): MNHNS, SASEGT.

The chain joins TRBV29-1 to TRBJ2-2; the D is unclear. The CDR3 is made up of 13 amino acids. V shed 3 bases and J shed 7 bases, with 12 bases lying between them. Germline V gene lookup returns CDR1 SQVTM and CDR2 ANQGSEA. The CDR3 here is CSVDRPGVGELFF. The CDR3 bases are TGCAGCGTTGACCGACCGGGTGTCGGGGAGCTGTTTTTT.

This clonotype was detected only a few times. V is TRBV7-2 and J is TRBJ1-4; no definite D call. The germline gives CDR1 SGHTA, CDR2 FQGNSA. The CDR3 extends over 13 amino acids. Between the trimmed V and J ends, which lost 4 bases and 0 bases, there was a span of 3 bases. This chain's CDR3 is CASSSTTNEKLFF. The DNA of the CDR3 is TGTGCCAGCAGCTCAACAACTAATGAAAAACTGTTTTTT.

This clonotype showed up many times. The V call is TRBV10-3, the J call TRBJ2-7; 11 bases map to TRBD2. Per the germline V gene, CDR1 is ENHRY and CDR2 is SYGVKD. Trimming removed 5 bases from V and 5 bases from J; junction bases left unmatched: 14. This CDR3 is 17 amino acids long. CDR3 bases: TGTGCCATCAGTCCCGACAGCCCTGGGACTAGCGGAAACGAGCAGTACTTC. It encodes CAISPDSPGTSGNEQYF.

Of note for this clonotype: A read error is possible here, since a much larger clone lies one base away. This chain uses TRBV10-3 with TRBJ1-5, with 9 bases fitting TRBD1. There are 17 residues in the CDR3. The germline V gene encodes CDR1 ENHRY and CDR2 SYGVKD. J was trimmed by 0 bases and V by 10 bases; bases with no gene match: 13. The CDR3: CATQAGTGSYSNQPQHF. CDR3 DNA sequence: TGTGCCACCCAAGCCGGGACAGGGTCCTATAGCAATCAGCCCCAGCATTTT.

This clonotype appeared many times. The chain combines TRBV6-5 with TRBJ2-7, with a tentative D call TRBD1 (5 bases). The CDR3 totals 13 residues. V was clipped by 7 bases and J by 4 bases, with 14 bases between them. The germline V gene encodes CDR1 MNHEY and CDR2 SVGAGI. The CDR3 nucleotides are TGTGCCAGCACCTCATCCTCAGGGTACGAGCAGTACTTC. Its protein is CASTSSSGYEQYF.

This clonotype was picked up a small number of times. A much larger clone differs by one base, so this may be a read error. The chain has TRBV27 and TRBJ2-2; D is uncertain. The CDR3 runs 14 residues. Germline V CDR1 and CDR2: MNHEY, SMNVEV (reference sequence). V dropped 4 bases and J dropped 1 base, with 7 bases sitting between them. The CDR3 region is CASSYAGNTGELFF. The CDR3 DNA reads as TGTGCCAGCAGTTATGCAGGGAACACCGGGGAGCTGTTTTTT.

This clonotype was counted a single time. CDR3 in DNA: TGTGCCAGCAGTTATCACAGGGGGTATAATCAGCCCCAGCATTTT. Amino acid sequence: CASSYHRGYNQPQHF. This sequence joins TRBV12-3 or TRBV12-4 and TRBJ1-5; 8 bases map to TRBD1. J lost 4 bases, V lost 4 bases, and 6 bases had no gene match. The CDR3 sequence is 15 residues long.

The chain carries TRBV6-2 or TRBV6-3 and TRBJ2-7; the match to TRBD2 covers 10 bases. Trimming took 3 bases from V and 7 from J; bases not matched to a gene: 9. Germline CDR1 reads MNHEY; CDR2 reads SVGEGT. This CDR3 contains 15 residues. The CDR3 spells CASSYWLAGVQEQYF. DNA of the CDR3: TGTGCCAGCAGTTATTGGCTAGCGGGAGTTCAAGAGCAGTACTTC.

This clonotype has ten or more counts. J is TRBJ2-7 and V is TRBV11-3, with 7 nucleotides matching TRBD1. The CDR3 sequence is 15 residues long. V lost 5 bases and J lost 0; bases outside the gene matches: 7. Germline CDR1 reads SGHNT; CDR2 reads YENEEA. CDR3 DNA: TGTGCCAGCAGCCCCCGGGACAGACGCTCCTACGAGCAGTACTTC. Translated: CASSPRDRRSYEQYF.

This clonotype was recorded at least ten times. The CDR3 spells CATKYQPQHF. For the CDR3, the DNA is TGTGCCACCAAATATCAGCCCCAGCATTTT. This chain joins TRBV24-1 and TRBJ1-5; D not certain. In germline, CDR1 is KGHDR, CDR2 SFDVKD. V lost 8 bases and J 5 bases, leaving 3 bases between the germline ends. This CDR3 has 10 amino acids.